This T cell receptor (beta chain) emerged from a study of response to subunit inactivated influenza vaccine. TCRdb analysed the RT-PCR reads with MiXCR anew, one entry per CDR3 protein. The sample has around 600,000 distinct CDR3 sequences; roughly 10% are singletons. V lost 7 bases and J 1 base, leaving 7 bases between the germline ends. The CDR3 consists of 12 residues. The germline CDR1 and CDR2 sequences are LGHNT and FRNRAP. These data were likewise used in another study, on T cells expressing NK-cell markers. From that study: UMI-tagged 5'RACE template switching yielded the TCR beta cDNA.

The receptor was derived from a man aged 45-65 years who received an inactivated influenza vaccine. This sequence joins TRBV12-5 and TRBJ1-2, with a tentative D call TRBD1 (5 bases). Sequenced here: PBMCs from blood, sampled on the day of vaccination. In DNA form, the CDR3 reads TGTGCTAGTGCGGGGGATAACTATGGCTACACCTTC. It encodes CASAGDNYGYTF.